This T cell receptor (beta chain) was retrieved from a study of blood T cells in healthy people across ages. The study's findings and limits: What prevented conclusive comparison of naive and antigen-experienced cells was that PBMCs were unsorted.

Regarding this clonotype: Its antigen remains unidentified. This sequence may be a read error, since a much larger clone differs from it by one base.

The CDR3 runs 13 residues. Trimming removed 4 bases at V and 7 bases at J, with 13 bases between. The germline V gene encodes CDR1 SGHDN and CDR2 FVKESK. A second PCR, run for roughly 7 to 11 cycles, used a sample-barcoded 5' primer plus a J-beta primer mix. TCRdb fed the 5' RACE reads into MiXCR, producing one record per CDR3 protein. The table records hundreds of thousands of distinct CDR3 sequences, about 28% of them present only once. The chain is built from TRBV14 and TRBJ1-2, with D unclear. The source of this sequence is a woman aged 80 or over in good health. Sequencing was carried out using blood. CDR3 in DNA: TGTGCCAGCAGCCGTGTAGCGAGCTGTGGCTACACCTTC. Translated: CASSRVASCGYTF.